The 29 T cell receptor beta chains in this list originate from one sample, sequenced in a study of OX40 agonist ivuxolimab in advanced cancers. Receptor libraries were prepared by the immunoSEQ multiplex PCR assay. TCRdb's version of the immuneACCESS table is confined to in-frame rearrangements and falls short of the full clone set. An unresolved V gene accounts for under half of the shortfall where checked; the remainder is of unknown origin. This sample has some 77,000 clones in its table, and about 90% of those were observed once. The biggest ten clones account for 1.5% to 2% of the sample. This specimen was CD4+ or CD8+ T cells sorted from blood, taken in a trial of the OX40 agonist ivuxolimab. These receptors were taken from an adult with an advanced solid tumor such as melanoma, head and neck, liver or kidney cancer.

V gene TRBV6-6 combines with J gene TRBJ1-5, with unresolved D. Germline assignment: CDR1 MNHNY and CDR2 SVGAGI (reference sequence). This CDR3 contains 14 residues. Trimming stripped 4 bases from V and 0 bases from J, with 7 bases between. This CDR3 reads CASSLEYSNQPQHF. The CDR3 DNA reads as TGTGCCAGCAGTTTAGAGTATAGCAATCAGCCCCAGCATTTT.

The chain employs TRBV5-4 and TRBJ1-1; 12 nucleotides agree with TRBD1. This CDR3 is built from 17 residues. J was trimmed by 4 bases and V by 3 bases; bases with no gene match: 10. Looked up from germline, CDR1 is SGHNT and CDR2 is YYREEE (reference sequence). CDR3 sequence reads: CASSSPRDRGRGTEAFF. Here the CDR3 DNA reads TGTGCCAGCAGCTCCCCCCGGGACAGGGGGCGCGGCACTGAAGCTTTCTTT.

The V gene is TRBV6-1, the J gene TRBJ1-6; unclear D gene. The CDR3 has 13 amino acids. V shed 1 base and J shed 7 bases, with 5 bases lying between them. CDR1 and CDR2 from the germline V gene are MNHNS and SASEGT. The CDR3 DNA reads as TGTGCCAGCAGTGAAGAGGAAAATTCACCCCTCCACTTT. Its translation is CASSEEENSPLHF.

The CDR3 reads CASSLEALAGVYEQYF. The CDR3 DNA reads TGTGCCAGCAGCTTAGAGGCACTAGCGGGAGTGTACGAGCAGTACTTC. V and J are TRBV7-2 and TRBJ2-7, with 11 bases identical to TRBD2. V dropped 1 base and J dropped 4; count of bases not matched to a gene: 6. This CDR3 contains 16 residues. Germline V gene data show CDR1 as SGHTA and CDR2 as FQGNSA.

The V and J genes are TRBV27 and TRBJ1-6; a possible D gene is TRBD1 (5 bases). The V and J ends lost 2 bases and 10 bases respectively, with 12 bases between them. CDR3 length: 14 residues. The germline V gene encodes CDR1 MNHEY and CDR2 SMNVEV (reference sequence). This CDR3 is CASSLPDGDSPLHF. CDR3 DNA: TGTGCCAGCAGTTTACCAGATGGGGACTCACCCCTCCACTTT.

The rearrangement uses TRBV18 and TRBJ1-2; 10 bases map to TRBD1. Germline V CDR1 and CDR2: KGHSH, LQKENI. This CDR3 is built from 16 residues. Losses at the gene ends were 2 bases for V and 8 bases for J; bases not matched to a gene: 11. DNA for the CDR3: TGTGCCAGCTCACCAGACTTATCCGGGACAGGGGAGGGCTACACCTTC. This encodes CASSPDLSGTGEGYTF.

With respect to this clone: The sample has other DNA sequences that encode this CDR3 too. The chain carries TRBV4-2 and TRBJ1-5, with no clear D. The germline V and J ends were trimmed by 0 bases and 1 base, with 4 bases remaining between them. This CDR3 spans 14 amino acids. Germline V gene data show CDR1 as LGHNA and CDR2 as YNFKEQ. CDR3: CASSQDRSNQPQHF. DNA of the CDR3: TGTGCCAGCAGCCAAGATCGAAGCAATCAGCCCCAGCATTTT.

There are a few counts of this clone. The J gene is TRBJ1-2, the V gene TRBV6-1, with 7 positions matching TRBD1. J lost 6 bases, V lost 6 bases, and 10 bases had no gene match. Germline loops: CDR1 MNHNS, CDR2 SASEGT. The CDR3 loop spans 14 amino acids. In nucleotides, the CDR3 is TGTGCCAGCAGCCTGACAGGGTTATCGAATGGCTACACCTTC. Its protein is CASSLTGLSNGYTF.

The gene calls are TRBV5-8 and TRBJ2-3, with 7 bases aligning to TRBD2. J lost 1 base, V lost 4 bases, and 9 bases had no gene match. CDR3 length equals 16 residues. Germline CDR1 is SGHTS and CDR2 is YDEGEE. CDR3 bases: TGTGCCAGCAGCCAACTAGCGCCGGAGGGCACAGATACGCAGTATTTT. It encodes CASSQLAPEGTDTQYF.

This chain links TRBV7-9 with TRBJ2-5; 11 bases are shared with TRBD2. CDR1 and CDR2 (germline): SEHNR, FQNEAQ (reference sequence). The CDR3 is 16 amino acids. The V and J ends lost 5 bases and 5 bases, in that order; junction bases with no gene match: 10. As DNA, the CDR3 is TGTGCCAGCAGCACTATGGGACTAGCGGAGGGGGAGACCCAGTACTTC. Translated, it gives CASSTMGLAEGETQYF.

The chain joins TRBV11-3 to TRBJ2-1; D call uncertain. Trimming cost V 6 bases and J 1 base, with 10 bases left between them. Per germline, CDR1 SGHNT and CDR2 YENEEA. The CDR3 has 14 residues. CDR3 sequence: CASRPPSSYNEQFF. The CDR3, as DNA: TGTGCCAGCAGGCCCCCGTCTTCCTACAATGAGCAGTTCTTC.

The chain has TRBV28 and TRBJ1-1, with D possibly being TRBD1 (5 bases). Germline loops: CDR1 MDHEN, CDR2 SYDVKM. This CDR3 is built from 13 residues. V was cut by 2 bases and J by 5 bases, with 9 bases left in between. CDR3 in amino acids: CASSLLGGTEAFF. CDR3 DNA sequence: TGTGCCAGCAGTTTACTGGGGGGGACTGAAGCTTTCTTT.

The rearrangement links TRBV5-5 to TRBJ2-7; a possible D gene is TRBD2 (7 bases). The CDR3 runs 16 residues. The V and J ends lost 5 bases and 4 bases respectively, with 22 bases between them. Germline CDR1 and CDR2: SGHKS and YYEKEE (reference sequence). The CDR3 DNA reads as TGTGCCAGCAGGAGGGAGGGGGGCCCTACGATTTACGAGCAGTACTTC. Its translation: CASRREGGPTIYEQYF.

V and J are TRBV7-3 and TRBJ2-5; 13 bases agree with TRBD2. Germline V gene sequence: CDR1 SGHTA, CDR2 FQGTGA. V lost 4 bases, J lost 5 bases, and 13 bases stayed unmatched. The CDR3 has 18 amino acids. In DNA form, the CDR3 reads TGTGCCAGCAGCTCAAGAGGACTAGCGGGGGCCCCCGGGGAGACCCAGTACTTC. This gives the protein CASSSRGLAGAPGETQYF.

The chain is built from TRBV5-1 and TRBJ2-2, with 8 bases lining up with TRBD1. The CDR3 runs to 19 residues. Germline CDR1 and CDR2: SGHRS and YFSETQ. V dropped 0 bases and J dropped 1; count of bases not matched to a gene: 11. CDR3 sequence reads: CASSLGALGQGGNTGELFF. CDR3 DNA sequence: TGCGCCAGCAGCTTGGGGGCCCTTGGACAGGGTGGGAACACCGGGGAGCTGTTTTTT.

V is TRBV29-1 and J is TRBJ2-1, with 10 bases that match TRBD2. Trimming took 4 bases from V and 13 from J; bases not matched to a gene: 7. Germline V gene sequence: CDR1 SQVTM, CDR2 ANQGSEA. This CDR3 contains 12 residues. The CDR3 sequence: CSVVEAGGPQFF. The CDR3 DNA sequence: TGCAGCGTTGTTGAAGCGGGAGGGCCTCAGTTCTTC.

V is TRBV15 and J is TRBJ2-3; 8 bases map to TRBD2. The CDR3 loop spans 18 amino acids. J gave up 5 bases and V 0 bases, and 13 bases lay outside the gene matches. Germline CDR1 reads LNHNV; CDR2 reads YYDKDF (reference sequence). CDR3 loop: CATSRDLMGGRSGDTQYF. In nucleotides, the CDR3 is TGTGCCACCAGCAGAGATCTAATGGGCGGGAGGAGTGGAGATACGCAGTATTTT.

V gene TRBV27 combines with J gene TRBJ2-1; D call uncertain. Deletions cut 5 bases from V and 7 bases from J, with 12 bases between. This CDR3 has 13 amino acids. Germline-derived CDR1 and CDR2 are MNHEY and SMNVEV (reference sequence). CDR3 sequence reads: CASSLPGRNEQFF. DNA for the CDR3: TGTGCCAGCAGTCTCCCAGGTCGGAATGAGCAGTTCTTC.

The chain combines TRBV5-4 with TRBJ2-1, with D unclear. The V end lost 1 base, the J end lost 10 bases, and 9 bases lay between the germline ends. CDR3 length: 12 amino acids. Germline lookup yields CDR1 SGHNT and CDR2 YYREEE (reference sequence). CDR3 sequence (DNA): TGTGCCAGCAGCTTGCGGGCGCCGGAGCAGTTCTTC. It is translated as CASSLRAPEQFF.

This clone came up a few times. This sequence joins TRBV7-9 and TRBJ1-2; 7 positions match TRBD1. The germline V gene has CDR1 SEHNR and CDR2 FQNEAQ (reference sequence). The junction had 4 bases not matched to a gene; V was cut back by 4 bases and J by 8 bases. The CDR3 runs 12 residues. The CDR3 bases are TGTGCCAGCAGCTCACAGGGGTACGGCTACACCTTC. This gives the protein CASSSQGYGYTF.

The chain combines TRBV5-1 with TRBJ1-6; the D is unclear. Trimming removed 3 bases at V and 11 bases at J, with 12 bases between. CDR1 and CDR2 from the germline V gene are SGHRS and YFSETQ. This CDR3 is built from 13 residues. CDR3 sequence: CASSWEGNPPLHF. DNA for the CDR3: TGCGCCAGCAGCTGGGAGGGTAACCCACCCCTCCACTTT.

This chain connects TRBV7-2 to TRBJ2-7; 15 bases line up with TRBD2. This CDR3 region has 19 residues. In germline, CDR1 is SGHTA, CDR2 FQGNSA. V shed 0 bases and J 1 base; nucleotides not matched to a gene: 7. As DNA, the CDR3 is TGTGCCAGCAGCTTAGCCAAGGGGACTAGCGGGGGGTGGTCCTACGAGCAGTACTTC. Encoded protein: CASSLAKGTSGGWSYEQYF.

J is TRBJ2-1 and V is TRBV15; D assignment may be TRBD1 or TRBD2 (5 bases each). The V end was cut by 8 bases, the J end by 0 bases, with 14 bases between. There are 15 residues in the CDR3. From germline, CDR1 is LNHNV and CDR2 YYDKDF (reference sequence). The CDR3 DNA sequence: TGTGCCACCTCCCCGGGACCGGACTCCTACAATGAGCAGTTCTTC. Its translation is CATSPGPDSYNEQFF.

This chain links TRBV10-3 with TRBJ1-1; D gene ambiguous. The germline V gene has CDR1 ENHRY and CDR2 SYGVKD. CDR3 length: 13 amino acids. The V end lost 3 bases, the J end lost 0 bases, and 5 bases lay between the germline ends. The CDR3 DNA is TGTGCCATCAGTGAAGGTATGAACACTGAAGCTTTCTTT. It encodes CAISEGMNTEAFF.

V gene TRBV4-2 combines with J gene TRBJ1-4; a weak D match, TRBD1 (5 bases). V was cut by 0 bases and J by 10 bases, with 27 bases left in between. The CDR3 runs to 19 residues. Germline CDR1 and CDR2: LGHNA and YNFKEQ. CDR3 coding DNA: TGTGCCAGCAGCCAAGATGGATCGGCAGGGAGGGCTCCTGGGGGAAAACTGTTTTTT. Translation gives CASSQDGSAGRAPGGKLFF.

In nucleotides, the CDR3 is TGTGCCAGCATGGCCACAGGTGGATATGGCTACACCTTC. It encodes CASMATGGYGYTF. The chain links TRBV21-1 to TRBJ1-2; the table's D call TRBD1 went unverified against the DNA. TRBV21-1 is tagged as a pseudogene. The CDR3 sequence is 13 residues long.

This chain connects TRBV11-3 to TRBJ2-1; TRBD2 matches at 8 bases. With V trimmed by 3 bases and J by 0 bases, 10 bases remained unmatched. This CDR3 contains 18 residues. Germline V CDR1 and CDR2: SGHNT, YENEEA. As DNA, the CDR3 is TGTGCCAGCAGCTTTTCTGGAGTAGCGGGGAGCTCCTACAATGAGCAGTTCTTC. Encoded protein: CASSFSGVAGSSYNEQFF.

The chain is built from TRBV7-9 and TRBJ2-3, with 8 bases identical to TRBD2. The CDR3 consists of 18 residues. CDR1 and CDR2 from the germline V gene are SEHNR and FQNEAQ (reference sequence). V dropped 6 bases and J dropped 1; count of bases not matched to a gene: 15. In DNA form, the CDR3 reads TGTGCCAGCAGGCTGATGACTAGCGCCCGGGGGGGCACAGATACGCAGTATTTT. It codes for CASRLMTSARGGTDTQYF.

This chain's CDR3 is CASSLPLAGDASDTQYF. Written as DNA, the CDR3 is TGCGCCAGCAGCTTGCCTCTAGCGGGGGATGCGTCAGATACGCAGTATTTT. The V and J genes are TRBV5-1 and TRBJ2-3, with 10 bases identical to TRBD2. CDR1 is SGHRS and CDR2 is YFSETQ in the germline V gene. Trimming removed 1 base from V and 4 bases from J; junction bases left unmatched: 9. There are 17 residues in the CDR3.